Reported below is one TCR beta chain. This sample is drawn from a study of brain metastases from non-small cell lung cancer. The repertoire was sequenced with immunoSEQ multiplex PCR; TCRdb's copy has only in-frame clones and lacks some. The sample lists some 4,500 clones, about 86% occurring once. What was sequenced was tumor-adjacent normal tissue. The source is a donor at least 40 years old with non-small cell lung cancer.

This CDR3 is CASRTGATNEKLFF. The CDR3 region has the DNA TGTGCCAGTAGGACAGGGGCCACTAATGAAAAACTGTTTTTT. The V and J genes are TRBV19 and TRBJ1-4; TRBD1 matches 8 bases. The CDR3 is 14 residues long. V was pared by 6 bases and J by 2 bases, with 2 bases of the junction left unmatched. Germline V lookup: CDR1 LNHDA, CDR2 SQIVND (reference sequence).